Below are 27 T cell receptor beta chains sequenced from a single sample in a study of blood T cell repertoires in COVID-19. Sequencing used immunoSEQ multiplex PCR; TCRdb keeps in-frame clones, though not all of them. This table holds fewer than 500,000 clones, around 88% found once. Input material: peripheral blood. The receptors derive from a woman younger than 45 with acute or convalescent COVID-19.

This chain links TRBV5-5 with TRBJ1-2; D is undetermined. This CDR3 contains 16 residues. The V end was cut by 4 bases, the J end by 8 bases, with 24 bases between. Germline V gene lookup returns CDR1 SGHKS and CDR2 YYEKEE (reference sequence). The CDR3 protein is CASSPAAREYPGGYTF. CDR3 DNA sequence: TGTGCCAGCAGCCCGGCGGCACGAGAGTACCCGGGGGGCTACACCTTC.

The gene calls are TRBV5-4 and TRBJ2-7; TRBD1 aligns across 8 bases. This CDR3 is 14 amino acids long. Germline V gene lookup returns CDR1 SGHNT and CDR2 YYREEE (reference sequence). Trimming took 2 bases from V and 5 from J; bases not matched to a gene: 6. The CDR3 DNA reads as TGTGCCAGCAGCTTCGGGACAGGCTTCAACGAGCAGTACTTC. This translates into CASSFGTGFNEQYF.

This rearrangement joins TRBV2 to TRBJ2-4, with 9 bases that match TRBD1. CDR1 and CDR2 from the germline V gene are SNHLY and FYNNEI. The J segment lost 4 bases and the V segment lost 6 bases, leaving 16 bases of the junction unmatched. This CDR3 spans 18 amino acids. CDR3 in DNA: TGTGCCAGCAGCACACAACAGGGGGCCTCCCGCGCAAAAAACATTCAGTACTTC. Amino acid sequence: CASSTQQGASRAKNIQYF.

The V gene is TRBV7-6, the J gene TRBJ2-1, with 9 bases fitting TRBD2. V was pared by 3 bases and J by 1 base, with 7 bases of the junction left unmatched. Germline loops: CDR1 SGHVS, CDR2 FNYEAQ. This CDR3 is 17 amino acids long. Written as DNA, the CDR3 is TGTGCCAGCAGCTTTGGCCCGGGACTAGCATCCTACAATGAGCAGTTCTTC. Amino acids: CASSFGPGLASYNEQFF.

In DNA, the CDR3 is TGTGCCAGCACCCCCGACTCCGATGGCTACACCTTC. Residues: CASTPDSDGYTF. The V and J genes are TRBV2 and TRBJ1-2; D is uncertain. V was trimmed by 7 bases and J by 6 bases, leaving 12 bases between them. Germline CDR1 is SNHLY and CDR2 is FYNNEI. The CDR3 has 12 amino acids.

This clone was observed a single time. This sequence joins TRBV28 and TRBJ2-1; 10 nucleotides agree with TRBD2. This CDR3 comprises 20 residues. J lost 4 bases, V lost 7 bases, and 22 bases had no gene match. Germline V gives CDR1 MDHEN, CDR2 SYDVKM. This CDR3 reads CASTLQGLAGGLTLYNEQFF. CDR3 bases: TGTGCCAGCACCCTACAGGGGTTAGCGGGGGGCCTTACACTTTACAATGAGCAGTTCTTC.

The J gene is TRBJ1-4, the V gene TRBV30, with D unresolved. Trimming shortened V by 0 bases and J by 8 bases, and 10 bases separated the two germline ends. The CDR3 spans 13 residues. Germline V gene sequence: CDR1 GTSNPN, CDR2 SVGIG (reference sequence). The CDR3 DNA reads TGTGCCTGGAGTGTACTCGGGGAGGAAAAACTGTTTTTT. Protein product: CAWSVLGEEKLFF. The full variable domain, its missing parts supplied by reference TRBV30 and TRBJ1-4, is SQTIHQWPATLVQPVGSPLSLECTVEGTSNPNLYWYRQAAGRGLQLLFYSVGIGQISSEVPQNLSASRPQDRQFILSSKKLLLSDSGFYLCAWSVLGEEKLFFGSGTQLSVL.

The chain combines TRBV7-3 with TRBJ2-3, with D unresolved. V lost 5 bases, J lost 5 bases, and 11 bases lay in between. Germline loops: CDR1 SGHTA, CDR2 FQGTGA. CDR3 length: 13 amino acids. The CDR3 reads CASSPGMGDTQYF. The CDR3 DNA follows: TGTGCCAGCAGCCCGGGTATGGGAGATACGCAGTATTTT.

The J gene is TRBJ1-2, the V gene TRBV20-1; D not certain. Germline CDR1 and CDR2: DFQATT and SNEGSKA (reference sequence). The CDR3 consists of 11 residues. The V end was cut by 6 bases, the J end by 7 bases, with 12 bases between. The CDR3 DNA reads TGCAGTGCCGTCTCTAATCGTGGCTACACCTTC. Translated: CSAVSNRGYTF.

The chain carries TRBV7-2 and TRBJ1-2, with 8 nucleotides matching TRBD1. Trimming removed 0 bases from V and 3 bases from J; junction bases left unmatched: 6. Germline CDR1 reads SGHTA; CDR2 reads FQGNSA. The CDR3 spans 16 residues. CDR3 coding DNA: TGTGCCAGCAGCTTAGCGCCGGCAGGGGGCTACTATGGCTACACCTTC. Translated: CASSLAPAGGYYGYTF.

J is TRBJ1-2 and V is TRBV14, with 9 bases identical to TRBD1. The CDR3 length is 14 residues. V dropped 4 bases and J dropped 5; count of bases not matched to a gene: 5. Per the germline V gene, CDR1 is SGHDN and CDR2 is FVKESK. The CDR3 here is CASSPGQGWYGYTF. The CDR3 nucleotides read TGTGCCAGCAGCCCGGGACAGGGCTGGTATGGCTACACCTTC.

The gene calls are TRBV12-2 and TRBJ1-3; TRBD1, as called in the table, went unchecked against the DNA. TRBV12-2 is classified as a pseudogene. CDR3 length equals 17 residues. The CDR3 protein is CASRLARDRVIGNTIYF. The DNA for the CDR3 is TGTGCAAGTCGCTTAGCGCGGGACAGGGTCATAGGAAACACCATATATTTT.

This sequence joins TRBV5-1 and TRBJ1-2; 12 bases fit TRBD1. The V segment lost 4 bases and the J segment 8 bases; nucleotides outside the gene matches: 9. The V gene's germline CDR1 is SGHRS and CDR2 YFSETQ. The CDR3 loop spans 15 amino acids. The CDR3 spells CASSLQGQGAWGYTF. The CDR3 DNA sequence: TGCGCCAGCAGCCTACAGGGACAGGGGGCGTGGGGCTACACCTTC.

The chain combines TRBV5-6 with TRBJ2-6; the match to TRBD1 covers 7 bases. Germline CDR1 reads SGHDT; CDR2 reads YYEEEE. This CDR3 is 16 amino acids long. Unmatched junction bases numbered 8, after V lost 4 bases and J lost 4 bases. The CDR3 loop reads CASSRQGSTGANVLTF. The CDR3 bases are TGTGCCAGCAGCCGACAGGGTTCGACCGGGGCCAACGTCCTGACTTTC.

The chain carries TRBV3-1 (or the pseudogene TRBV3-2) and TRBJ2-3; D is undetermined. Germline lookup yields CDR1 LGHDT and CDR2 YNNKEL (reference sequence). The CDR3 contains 17 residues. V was trimmed by 0 bases and J by 0 bases, leaving 13 bases between them. The CDR3 coding sequence is TGTGCCAGCAGCCAAGATTTGGGCTTATCTAGCACAGATACGCAGTATTTT. Translating gives CASSQDLGLSSTDTQYF.

The chain is built from TRBV5-6 and TRBJ2-5; tentative D call: TRBD2 (6 bases). Germline V lookup: CDR1 SGHDT, CDR2 YYEEEE. Between the trimmed V and J ends, which lost 4 bases and 0 bases, there was a span of 16 bases. This CDR3 is built from 16 residues. This chain's CDR3 is CASSPDWGEYQETQYF. CDR3 in DNA: TGTGCCAGCAGCCCCGATTGGGGGGAGTACCAAGAGACCCAGTACTTC.

The chain joins TRBV1 to TRBJ1-2; whether TRBD1, the table's D call, matches the DNA was not checked. TRBV1 is flagged as a pseudogene. There are 16 residues in the CDR3. CDR3 sequence (DNA): TGCACCAGCAGCCAAGACGGACAGGGGGGAAACTATGGCTACACCTTC. Amino acids: CTSSQDGQGGNYGYTF.

V is TRBV7-8 and J is TRBJ1-1; D call uncertain. CDR3 length equals 14 residues. Trimming stripped 1 base from V and 0 bases from J, with 6 bases between. The germline V gene has CDR1 SGHVS and CDR2 FQNEAQ. CDR3 residues: CASSLDIMNTEAFF. In nucleotides, the CDR3 is TGTGCCAGCAGCTTAGACATAATGAACACTGAAGCTTTCTTT.

V gene TRBV6-1 combines with J gene TRBJ1-6, with 7 bases aligning to TRBD1. Germline loops: CDR1 MNHNS, CDR2 SASEGT. The CDR3 spans 15 residues. J lost 10 bases, V lost 2 bases, and 8 bases had no gene match. CDR3 sequence (DNA): TGTGCCAGCAGTGAATGGAGACAGGGTAACTCACCCCTCCACTTT. Encoded protein: CASSEWRQGNSPLHF.

This clone showed up just once. The gene calls are TRBV12-3 or TRBV12-4 and TRBJ1-6; D gene uncertain. The CDR3 sequence is 12 residues long. The ends were cut back, 6 bases at V and 6 bases at J, with 6 bases in the middle. The CDR3 DNA reads as TGTGCCAGCAGGAACATTAATTCACCCCTCCACTTT. Translated: CASRNINSPLHF.

J is TRBJ2-2 and V is TRBV9; D is uncertain. The germline gives CDR1 SGDLS, CDR2 YYNGEE. CDR3 length: 13 amino acids. Deletions cut 3 bases from V and 1 base from J, with 4 bases between. CDR3: CASSARNTGELFF. Written as DNA, the CDR3 is TGTGCCAGCAGCGCCCGGAACACCGGGGAGCTGTTTTTT.

The V gene is TRBV27, the J gene TRBJ2-5; TRBD2 is a possible D gene (5 bases). Trimming cost V 3 bases and J 1 base, with 18 bases left between them. Looked up from germline, CDR1 is MNHEY and CDR2 is SMNVEV (reference sequence). The CDR3 sequence is 17 residues long. Here the CDR3 reads CASSFSPPLRVQETQYF. The CDR3 coding sequence is TGTGCCAGCAGTTTTAGTCCCCCCCTGCGGGTCCAAGAGACCCAGTACTTC.

This clone was seen a few times. This chain links TRBV7-3 with TRBJ2-3, with a possible D match to TRBD1 (5 bases). CDR1 and CDR2 from the germline V gene are SGHTA and FQGTGA. The length of the CDR3 is 15 residues. With 4 bases removed from V and 2 bases from J, the gap between germline ends came to 13 bases. The CDR3 region has the DNA TGTGCCAGCAGCTCTTTAGGGGCACACACAGATACGCAGTATTTT. This encodes CASSSLGAHTDTQYF.

The J gene is TRBJ1-4, the V gene TRBV29-1; no definite D call. Germline values: CDR1 SQVTM, CDR2 ANQGSEA. Trimming left V 5 bases short and J 5 bases short, with 12 bases between. The CDR3 totals 13 residues. The CDR3 coding sequence is TGCAGCGTTATTGGCGGATTAAATGAAAAACTGTTTTTT. This gives the protein CSVIGGLNEKLFF.

This rearrangement joins TRBV3-1 (or the pseudogene TRBV3-2) to TRBJ2-1; possibly TRBD1 for D (6 bases). The V gene lost 0 bases and the J gene lost 5 bases, with 17 bases spanning the gap. The CDR3 runs 17 residues. CDR1 and CDR2 from the germline V gene are LGHDT and YNNKEL (reference sequence). The CDR3 region has the DNA TGTGCCAGCAGCCAAGATATTGCAGGGGTGCCTCACAATGAGCAGTTCTTC. Translating it yields CASSQDIAGVPHNEQFF.

The V gene is TRBV6-1, the J gene TRBJ2-7, with D possibly matching TRBD1 (5 bases). Trimming pared 3 bases from V and 2 bases from J, leaving 14 bases between. The CDR3 spans 15 residues. Germline values: CDR1 MNHNS, CDR2 SASEGT. The CDR3 DNA sequence: TGTGCCAGCAGTGATGACCAGGGCGCAACCTACGAGCAGTACTTC. Encoded protein: CASSDDQGATYEQYF.

The chain recombines TRBV10-3 with TRBJ2-7; TRBD1 agrees at 7 bases. CDR3 length: 11 residues. V gave up 5 bases and J gave up 5 bases; unmatched junction bases: 0. CDR1 is ENHRY, CDR2 SYGVKD, per germline. The CDR3 sequence is CAISTGDEQYF. The DNA for the CDR3 is TGTGCCATCAGTACAGGGGACGAGCAGTACTTC.